Below, 32 T cell receptor beta chains from the same sample are listed, as sequenced in a study of T cell changes during pregnancy in multiple sclerosis. Method: immunoSEQ multiplex PCR; TCRdb's copy keeps in-frame clones and lacks some. The table records 30,000 to 35,000 clones, 75% to 95% of them present only once. The sample here was CD8+ T cells from peripheral blood mononuclear cells, taken in the first trimester of pregnancy. The receptors were sampled from a female donor with multiple sclerosis, enrolled in a pregnancy study.

The chain has TRBV5-8 and TRBJ2-7; a weak D match, TRBD2 (6 bases). CDR1 is SGHTS and CDR2 is YDEGEE in the germline V gene. The CDR3 consists of 20 residues. Trimming shortened V by 3 bases and J by 4 bases, and 32 bases separated the two germline ends. The CDR3 DNA follows: TGTGCCAGCAGCTCCCCAGGTCGGGGACTGGAGGGAGAAGGGTCGTACGAGCAGTACTTC. Protein product: CASSSPGRGLEGEGSYEQYF.

Within the sample, this clone is medium-sized. The V and J genes are TRBV27 and TRBJ2-2; 10 nucleotides agree with TRBD1. The germline CDR1 and CDR2 sequences are MNHEY and SMNVEV (reference sequence). The CDR3 is 13 residues long. Trimming took 8 bases from V and 6 from J; bases not matched to a gene: 3. In DNA, the CDR3 is TGTGCCAGCGAAGGACAGGGGGCCGGGGAGCTGTTTTTT. It is translated as CASEGQGAGELFF.

The CDR3 protein is CASRIRGYEQYF. The CDR3 DNA reads as TGTGCCAGCAGAATTCGAGGCTACGAGCAGTACTTC. The genes are TRBV6-1 and TRBJ2-7; D is unclear. Trimming shortened V by 6 bases and J by 3 bases, and 9 bases separated the two germline ends. Germline V lookup: CDR1 MNHNS, CDR2 SASEGT. CDR3 length equals 12 residues.

The chain joins TRBV19 to TRBJ2-2, with TRBD1 matching 9 bases. After removal of 3 bases from V and 7 bases from J, the junction contained 6 bases not matched to a gene. CDR1 LNHDA and CDR2 SQIVND come from the germline V gene (reference sequence). The CDR3 contains 15 residues. The CDR3 coding sequence is TGTGCCAGTAGTATTGCGACAGGGGGGATCGGGGAGCTGTTTTTT. This gives the protein CASSIATGGIGELFF.

This clone was detected only once. The rearrangement joins TRBV2 to TRBJ2-1; 14 nucleotides match TRBD2. The germline CDR1 and CDR2 sequences are SNHLY and FYNNEI. This CDR3 is built from 18 residues. The V and J ends lost 5 bases and 2 bases, in that order; junction bases with no gene match: 8. CDR3 sequence: CASSPWTSGRTTYNEQFF. For the CDR3, the DNA is TGTGCCAGCAGTCCCTGGACTAGCGGGAGGACTACCTACAATGAGCAGTTCTTC.

The rearrangement uses TRBV7-8 and TRBJ1-5, with a weak D call TRBD1 (5 bases). This CDR3 has 15 residues. V dropped 1 base and J dropped 4 bases, with 11 bases sitting between them. Germline lookup yields CDR1 SGHVS and CDR2 FQNEAQ. The CDR3 DNA is TGTGCCAGCAGCTTAGTCGGGACTGTAAATCAGCCCCAGCATTTT. The encoded protein is CASSLVGTVNQPQHF. The variable domain in full, completed from reference TRBV7-8 and TRBJ1-5, reads GAGVSQSPRYKVAKRGQDVALRCDPISGHVSLFWYQQALGQGPEFLTYFQNEAQLDKSGLPSDRFFAERPEGSVSTLKIQRTQQEDSAVYLCASSLVGTVNQPQHFGDGTRLSIL.

This chain uses TRBV4-3 with TRBJ1-6; 9 bases map to TRBD1. From germline, CDR1 is LGHNA and CDR2 YSLEER. The trim removed 4 bases at V and 7 bases at J, leaving 5 bases unmatched. This CDR3 region has 15 residues. The DNA for the CDR3 is TGCGCCAGCAGCCGGTCCGGGACAGGGAATTCACCCCTCCACTTT. Amino acid sequence: CASSRSGTGNSPLHF.

The chain has TRBV13 and TRBJ2-7; 13 bases line up with TRBD2. This CDR3 contains 14 residues. J was trimmed by 6 bases and V by 5 bases; bases with no gene match: 4. Germline V gene lookup returns CDR1 PRHDT and CDR2 FYEKMQ (reference sequence). The CDR3 coding sequence is TGTGCCAGCAGCGCACTAGCGGGAGGGACCGAGCAGTACTTC. As protein: CASSALAGGTEQYF.

V usage is TRBV7-9 and J usage is TRBJ2-4; TRBD2 matches 7 bases. The CDR3 loop spans 17 amino acids. The J segment lost 3 bases and the V segment lost 5 bases, leaving 13 bases of the junction unmatched. Germline CDR1 SEHNR, CDR2 FQNEAQ (reference sequence). Here the CDR3 reads CASSPPDLSGGKNIQYF. The CDR3 region has the DNA TGTGCCAGCAGCCCGCCTGATCTATCGGGAGGCAAAAACATTCAGTACTTC.

The rearrangement links TRBV28 to TRBJ2-1; D remains ambiguous. The CDR3 has 14 amino acids. Germline CDR1 MDHEN, CDR2 SYDVKM. V was shortened by 4 bases and J by 1 base, with 8 bases between the two germline ends. The CDR3 sequence: CASSSDNSYNEQFF. In DNA, the CDR3 is TGTGCCAGCAGTTCAGACAATTCCTACAATGAGCAGTTCTTC.

The chain joins TRBV7-9 to TRBJ1-2, with 7 bases fitting TRBD1. The junction had 9 bases not matched to a gene; V was cut back by 6 bases and J by 2 bases. Per the germline V gene, CDR1 is SEHNR and CDR2 is FQNEAQ (reference sequence). This CDR3 is built from 15 residues. The CDR3 reads CASSKTGEMNYGYTF. The CDR3 bases are TGTGCCAGCAGTAAAACAGGGGAAATGAACTATGGCTACACCTTC.

This sequence joins TRBV6-1 and TRBJ1-1; D perhaps matches TRBD1 (5 bases). The germline V gene encodes CDR1 MNHNS and CDR2 SASEGT. The CDR3 has 16 amino acids. Trimming pared 2 bases from V and 1 base from J, leaving 14 bases between. The chain's CDR3 is CASSESRGRPNTEAFF. DNA for the CDR3: TGTGCCAGCAGTGAAAGTCGGGGGAGGCCGAACACTGAAGCTTTCTTT.

This chain connects TRBV19 to TRBJ2-1; D unclear. The germline gives CDR1 LNHDA, CDR2 SQIVND (reference sequence). The CDR3 covers 15 residues. With 3 bases removed from V and 3 bases from J, the gap between germline ends came to 12 bases. CDR3 nucleotide sequence: TGTGCCAGTAGTATCTCGGCTAGTGGCTACAATGAGCAGTTCTTC. This encodes CASSISASGYNEQFF.

This chain uses TRBV6-5 with TRBJ2-1, with a tentative D call TRBD2 (6 bases). The V end lost 2 bases, the J end lost 3 bases, and 11 bases lay between the germline ends. There are 15 residues in the CDR3. The V gene's germline CDR1 is MNHEY and CDR2 SVGAGI. As DNA, the CDR3 is TGTGCCAGCAGTTACCTCCAGGGAGGCTACAATGAGCAGTTCTTC. Translated, it gives CASSYLQGGYNEQFF.

This clone was seen only a few times. The V and J genes are TRBV29-1 and TRBJ1-1; D possibly corresponds to TRBD1 (6 bases). The germline V gene encodes CDR1 SQVTM and CDR2 ANQGSEA. The germline V and J ends were trimmed by 5 bases and 1 base, with 11 bases remaining between them. CDR3 length: 13 residues. CDR3 residues: CSVSGRGNTEAFF. CDR3 sequence (DNA): TGCAGCGTTTCAGGCAGGGGGAACACTGAAGCTTTCTTT. The variable domain in full, completed from reference TRBV29-1 and TRBJ1-1, reads SAVISQKPSRDICQRGTSLTIQCQVDSQVTMMFWYRQQPGQSLTLIATANQGSEATYESGFVIDKFPISRPNLTFSTLTVSNMSPEDSSIYLCSVSGRGNTEAFFGQGTRLTVV.

CDR3 nucleotide sequence: TGTGCCAGCCGAAACCTCGGGACTAACCCCTACGAGCAGTACTTC. This gives the protein CASRNLGTNPYEQYF. This rearrangement joins TRBV2 to TRBJ2-7, with TRBD2 matching over 7 bases. Germline lookup yields CDR1 SNHLY and CDR2 FYNNEI. Unmatched junction bases numbered 12, after V lost 8 bases and J lost 2 bases. This CDR3 contains 15 residues.

The chain has TRBV5-4 and TRBJ2-1, with 7 positions matching TRBD2. V lost 5 bases and J lost 9; bases outside the gene matches: 11. The CDR3 is 14 residues long. Germline CDR1 SGHNT, CDR2 YYREEE (reference sequence). DNA of the CDR3: TGTGCCAGCAGAACTAGTAAGGGAGGGACTGAGCAGTTCTTC. Protein: CASRTSKGGTEQFF.

The chain links TRBV7-9 to TRBJ2-3, with D possibly being TRBD2 (7 bases). The length of the CDR3 is 19 residues. V was trimmed by 5 bases and J by 0 bases, leaving 24 bases between them. The germline V gene has CDR1 SEHNR and CDR2 FQNEAQ (reference sequence). DNA for the CDR3: TGTGCCAGCAGCCCGAAGGTGGGGGGGCGTGGAGGCAGCACAGATACGCAGTATTTT. It is translated as CASSPKVGGRGGSTDTQYF. The variable domain in full, completed from reference TRBV7-9 and TRBJ2-3, reads DTGVSQNPRHKITKRGQNVTFRCDPISEHNRLYWYRQTLGQGPEFLTYFQNEAQLEKSRLLSDRFSAERPKGSFSTLEIQRTEQGDSAMYLCASSPKVGGRGGSTDTQYFGPGTRLTVL.

The gene calls are TRBV19 and TRBJ2-7; a possible D gene is TRBD2 (5 bases). The CDR3 consists of 13 residues. Trimming took off 2 bases at V and 0 bases at J, with 5 bases between the two ends. Germline V CDR1 and CDR2: LNHDA, SQIVND (reference sequence). The chain's CDR3 is CASSITSSYEQYF. CDR3 nucleotide sequence: TGTGCCAGTAGTATAACTAGCTCCTACGAGCAGTACTTC. The variable domain in full, completed from reference TRBV19 and TRBJ2-7, reads DGGITQSPKYLFRKEGQNVTLSCEQNLNHDAMYWYRQDPGQGLRLIYYSQIVNDFQKGDIAEGYSVSREKKESFPLTVTSAQKNPTAFYLCASSITSSYEQYFGPGTRLTVT.

V gene TRBV28 combines with J gene TRBJ1-1, with D uncertain. Germline V lookup: CDR1 MDHEN, CDR2 SYDVKM. V lost 2 bases and J lost 0, with 4 bases in between. The CDR3 loop spans 13 amino acids. DNA of the CDR3: TGTGCCAGCAGTTTAACAATGAACACTGAAGCTTTCTTT. It encodes CASSLTMNTEAFF.

This chain links TRBV28 with TRBJ2-7; no firm D call. The CDR3 consists of 13 residues. CDR1 and CDR2 from the germline V gene are MDHEN and SYDVKM. V was trimmed by 2 bases and J by 4 bases, leaving 9 bases between them. CDR3 residues: CASSLLVGYEQYF. In DNA, the CDR3 is TGTGCCAGCAGTTTACTAGTTGGGTACGAGCAGTACTTC. Combining the CDR3 with reference TRBV28 and TRBJ2-7 gives the whole variable domain DVKVTQSSRYLVKRTGEKVFLECVQDMDHENMFWYRQDPGLGLRLIYFSYDVKMKEKGDIPEGYSVSREKKERFSLILESASTNQTSMYLCASSLLVGYEQYFGPGTRLTVT.

The V and J genes are TRBV5-1 and TRBJ2-4; no definite D call. Germline CDR1 reads SGHRS; CDR2 reads YFSETQ. The CDR3 is 13 residues long. Trimming shortened V by 0 bases and J by 5 bases, and 6 bases separated the two germline ends. CDR3 DNA: TGCGCCAGCAGCTTGGCCCCTCAAAACATTCAGTACTTC. It specifies CASSLAPQNIQYF.

The chain combines TRBV19 with TRBJ2-3; D might be TRBD1 (5 bases). Looked up from germline, CDR1 is LNHDA and CDR2 is SQIVND (reference sequence). V was shortened by 1 base and J by 2 bases, with 13 bases between the two germline ends. The CDR3 runs 16 residues. This chain's CDR3 is CASSIGGRAYTDTQYF. The CDR3 bases are TGTGCCAGTAGTATAGGGGGCAGGGCCTACACAGATACGCAGTATTTT. Based on the CDR3 plus reference TRBV19 and TRBJ2-3, the full variable domain is DGGITQSPKYLFRKEGQNVTLSCEQNLNHDAMYWYRQDPGQGLRLIYYSQIVNDFQKGDIAEGYSVSREKKESFPLTVTSAQKNPTAFYLCASSIGGRAYTDTQYFGPGTRLTVL.

The chain recombines TRBV7-9 with TRBJ2-7; perhaps TRBD2 as D (5 bases). CDR3 size: 12 residues. Germline V gene sequence: CDR1 SEHNR, CDR2 FQNEAQ (reference sequence). Trimming took off 6 bases at V and 6 bases at J, with 12 bases between the two ends. CDR3 in amino acids: CASSFTSSEQYF. DNA of the CDR3: TGTGCCAGCAGTTTTACTAGTAGCGAGCAGTACTTC.

This clone was recorded only once. V gene TRBV19 combines with J gene TRBJ2-1; 14 bases are shared with TRBD2. Trimming cost V 6 bases and J 9 bases; bases outside gene matches: 7. The CDR3 is made up of 15 amino acids. Looked up from germline, CDR1 is LNHDA and CDR2 is SQIVND (reference sequence). The CDR3 region is CASRTSGRAGSEQFF. The CDR3 coding sequence is TGTGCCAGTAGGACTAGCGGGAGGGCCGGGAGTGAGCAGTTCTTC.

CDR3 region: CASSFEEDGKETQYF. CDR3 DNA: TGTGCCAGCAGTTTCGAGGAAGACGGCAAAGAGACCCAGTACTTC. The rearrangement links TRBV27 to TRBJ2-5, with D unresolved. The germline CDR1 and CDR2 sequences are MNHEY and SMNVEV (reference sequence). V was trimmed by 3 bases and J by 3 bases, leaving 14 bases between them. CDR3 size: 15 residues.

The CDR3, as DNA: TGTGCCAGCAGCCACCAAATCCTCCACAGGGCCGGAAACACCATATATTTT. Translated, it gives CASSHQILHRAGNTIYF. The rearrangement uses TRBV4-2 and TRBJ1-3; D possibly corresponds to TRBD1 (6 bases). The CDR3 is made up of 17 amino acids. V lost 3 bases, J lost 4 bases, and 19 bases lay in between. Germline CDR1 and CDR2: LGHNA and YNFKEQ.

The chain carries TRBV5-5 and TRBJ2-3; 7 nucleotides line up with TRBD2. The V and J ends lost 3 bases and 2 bases, in that order; junction bases with no gene match: 12. This CDR3 contains 17 residues. Looked up from germline, CDR1 is SGHKS and CDR2 is YYEKEE (reference sequence). The CDR3 DNA reads as TGTGCCAGCAGCTGGCCCCGGGAGGTAGGGCCCACAGATACGCAGTATTTT. This codes for CASSWPREVGPTDTQYF.

V and J are TRBV9 and TRBJ1-1; a possible D gene is TRBD1 (6 bases). Germline CDR1 is SGDLS and CDR2 is YYNGEE. Trimming pared 0 bases from V and 9 bases from J, leaving 15 bases between. The CDR3 covers 14 residues. In DNA form, the CDR3 reads TGTGCCAGCAGCGTAGGGGGGGAGGGGGGTAAAGCTTTCTTT. Translated, it gives CASSVGGEGGKAFF. Looking up the rest from reference TRBV9 and TRBJ1-1 gives the full variable domain: DSGVTQTPKHLITATGQRVTLRCSPRSGDLSVYWYQQSLDQGLQFLIQYYNGEERAKGNILERFSAQQFPDLHSELNLSSLELGDSALYFCASSVGGEGGKAFFGQGTRLTVV.

The V and J genes are TRBV15 and TRBJ2-7, with TRBD1 matching over 7 bases. Germline V lookup: CDR1 LNHNV, CDR2 YYDKDF (reference sequence). Trimming removed 3 bases from V and 2 bases from J; junction bases left unmatched: 19. The CDR3 extends over 19 amino acids. Here the CDR3 reads CATSSLLKRGTGATYEQYF. The CDR3 region has the DNA TGTGCCACCAGCAGCTTGCTAAAAAGGGGAACAGGGGCCACCTACGAGCAGTACTTC.

The chain is built from TRBV15 and TRBJ2-7; 7 nucleotides agree with TRBD2. Germline CDR1 is LNHNV and CDR2 is YYDKDF (reference sequence). V shed 4 bases and J 4 bases; nucleotides not matched to a gene: 19. There are 18 residues in the CDR3. The CDR3 DNA sequence: TGTGCCACCAGCACCCGTCGTGGTGGTGTGGGAGGGTCTTACGAGCAGTACTTC. Protein sequence: CATSTRRGGVGGSYEQYF.

The V and J genes are TRBV27 and TRBJ2-1, with 7 bases identical to TRBD2. Unmatched junction bases numbered 12, after V lost 4 bases and J lost 9 bases. The CDR3 is 15 residues long. CDR1 and CDR2 from the germline V gene are MNHEY and SMNVEV (reference sequence). CDR3 in amino acids: CASSSGLGLDLEQFF. The CDR3 DNA reads as TGTGCCAGCAGTTCGGGCCTAGGACTAGATCTTGAGCAGTTCTTC.